These 2 T cell receptor beta chains were sequenced from one sample in a study of cytomegalovirus exposure and HLA in healthy donors. PCR amplification relied on 60 Vbeta primers (plus 13 Jbeta primers). Profiled with immunoSEQ multiplex PCR; TCRdb holds only in-frame clones, not every one. This table has around 180,000 clones, approximately 80% appearing once. The sample consisted of PBMCs. These receptors came from a male donor in good health and CMV-seronegative.

The chain links TRBV10-3 to TRBJ2-1, with 9 nucleotides matching TRBD2. V gave up 4 bases and J gave up 10 bases; unmatched junction bases: 14. Germline V gives CDR1 ENHRY, CDR2 SYGVKD. The CDR3 is 16 residues long. CDR3 sequence (DNA): TGTGCCATCAGTGTGGGGCTAGCGGGGCGTACAATCGAGCAGTTCTTC. Translated, it gives CAISVGLAGRTIEQFF.

The chain employs TRBV9 and TRBJ2-3; perhaps TRBD2 as D (6 bases). Germline V CDR1 and CDR2: SGDLS, YYNGEE. This CDR3 spans 17 amino acids. The V and J ends lost 3 bases and 0 bases respectively, with 17 bases between them. Here the CDR3 DNA reads TGTGCCAGCAGCGCCTTCGTTATAGCGGACAGCACAGATACGCAGTATTTT. Amino acid sequence: CASSAFVIADSTDTQYF.